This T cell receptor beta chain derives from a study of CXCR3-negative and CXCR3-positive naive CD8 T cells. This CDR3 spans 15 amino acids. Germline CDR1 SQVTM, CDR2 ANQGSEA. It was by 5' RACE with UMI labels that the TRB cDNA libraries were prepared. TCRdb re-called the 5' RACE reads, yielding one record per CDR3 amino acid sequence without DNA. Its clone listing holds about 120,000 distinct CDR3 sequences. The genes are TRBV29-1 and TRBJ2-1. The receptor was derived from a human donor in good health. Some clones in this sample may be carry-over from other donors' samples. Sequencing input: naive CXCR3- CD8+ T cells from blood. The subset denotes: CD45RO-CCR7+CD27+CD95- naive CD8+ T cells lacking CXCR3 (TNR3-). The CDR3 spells CSVLGTMMAYNEQFF.